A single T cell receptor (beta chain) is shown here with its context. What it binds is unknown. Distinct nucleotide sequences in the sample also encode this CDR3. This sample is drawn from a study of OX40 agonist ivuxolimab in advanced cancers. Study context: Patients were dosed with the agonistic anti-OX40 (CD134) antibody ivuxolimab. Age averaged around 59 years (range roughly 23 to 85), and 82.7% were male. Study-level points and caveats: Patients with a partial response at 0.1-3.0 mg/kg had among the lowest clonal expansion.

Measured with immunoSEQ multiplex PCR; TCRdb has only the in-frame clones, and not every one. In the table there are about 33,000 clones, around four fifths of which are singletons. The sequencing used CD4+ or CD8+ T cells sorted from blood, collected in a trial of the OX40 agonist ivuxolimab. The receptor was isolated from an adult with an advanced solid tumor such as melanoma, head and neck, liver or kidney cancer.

The CDR3: CASSVEDGEQFF. The CDR3 coding sequence is TGTGCCAGCAGCGTAGAGGATGGTGAGCAGTTCTTC. This chain links TRBV9 with TRBJ2-1; no firm D call. Germline V gene lookup returns CDR1 SGDLS and CDR2 YYNGEE. Deletions cut 0 bases from V and 9 bases from J, with 7 bases between. This CDR3 has 12 amino acids. Looking up the rest from reference TRBV9 and TRBJ2-1 gives the full variable domain: DSGVTQTPKHLITATGQRVTLRCSPRSGDLSVYWYQQSLDQGLQFLIQYYNGEERAKGNILERFSAQQFPDLHSELNLSSLELGDSALYFCASSVEDGEQFFGPGTRLTVL.